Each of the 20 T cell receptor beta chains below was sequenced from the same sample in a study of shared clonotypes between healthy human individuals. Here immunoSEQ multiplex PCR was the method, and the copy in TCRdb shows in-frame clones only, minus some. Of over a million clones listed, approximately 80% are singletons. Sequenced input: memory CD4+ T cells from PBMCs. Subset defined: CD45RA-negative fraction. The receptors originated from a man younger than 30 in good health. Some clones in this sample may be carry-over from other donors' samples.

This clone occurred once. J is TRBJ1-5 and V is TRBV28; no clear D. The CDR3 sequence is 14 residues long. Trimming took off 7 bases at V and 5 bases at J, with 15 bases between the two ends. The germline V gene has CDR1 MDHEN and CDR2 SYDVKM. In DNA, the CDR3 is TGTGCCAGCATTGGGGATGGAGTCTATCAGCCCCAGCATTTT. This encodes CASIGDGVYQPQHF.

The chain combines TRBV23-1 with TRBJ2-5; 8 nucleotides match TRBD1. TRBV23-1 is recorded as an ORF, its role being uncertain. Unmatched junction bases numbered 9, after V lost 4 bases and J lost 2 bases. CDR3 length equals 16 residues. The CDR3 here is CASSPDLGTGQETQYF. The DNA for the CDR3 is TGCGCCAGCAGTCCCGACCTCGGGACAGGTCAAGAGACCCAGTACTTC.

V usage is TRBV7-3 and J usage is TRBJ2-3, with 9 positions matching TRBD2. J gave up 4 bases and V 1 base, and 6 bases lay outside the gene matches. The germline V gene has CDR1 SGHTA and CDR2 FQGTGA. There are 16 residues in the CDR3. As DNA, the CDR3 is TGTGCCAGCAGCTTAATGCCTAGCGGGATGGCAGATACGCAGTATTTT. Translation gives CASSLMPSGMADTQYF.

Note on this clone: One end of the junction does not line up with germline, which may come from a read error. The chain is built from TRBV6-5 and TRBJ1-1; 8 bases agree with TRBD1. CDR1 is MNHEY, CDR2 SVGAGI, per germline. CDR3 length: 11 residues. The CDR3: CASSTRQGIIF. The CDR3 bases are TGTGCCAGCAGTACACGACAGGGGATAATCTTT.

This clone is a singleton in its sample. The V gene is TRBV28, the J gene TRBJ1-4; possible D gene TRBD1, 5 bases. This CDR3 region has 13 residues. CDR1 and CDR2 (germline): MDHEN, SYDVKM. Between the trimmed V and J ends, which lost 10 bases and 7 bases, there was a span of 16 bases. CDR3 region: CAITTRGGEKLFF. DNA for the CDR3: TGTGCCATTACGACAAGGGGTGGTGAAAAACTGTTTTTT.

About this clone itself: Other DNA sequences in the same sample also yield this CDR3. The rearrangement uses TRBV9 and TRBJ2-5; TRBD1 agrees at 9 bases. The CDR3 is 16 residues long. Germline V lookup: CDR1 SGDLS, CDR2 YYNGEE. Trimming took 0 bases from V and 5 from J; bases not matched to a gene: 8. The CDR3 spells CASSVASGQGQETQYF. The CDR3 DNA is TGTGCCAGCAGCGTAGCTTCGGGACAGGGTCAGGAGACCCAGTACTTC.

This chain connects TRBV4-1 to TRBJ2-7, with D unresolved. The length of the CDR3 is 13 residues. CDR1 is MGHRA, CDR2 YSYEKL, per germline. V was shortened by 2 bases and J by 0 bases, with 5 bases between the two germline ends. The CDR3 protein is CASSQIISYEQYF. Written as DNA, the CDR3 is TGCGCCAGCAGCCAAATTATCTCCTACGAGCAGTACTTC.

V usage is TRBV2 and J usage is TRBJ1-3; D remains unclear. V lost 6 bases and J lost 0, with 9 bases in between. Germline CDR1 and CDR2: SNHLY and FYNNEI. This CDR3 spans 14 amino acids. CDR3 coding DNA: TGTGCCAGCAGAACGGTCGCCTCTGGAAACACCATATATTTT. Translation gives CASRTVASGNTIYF.

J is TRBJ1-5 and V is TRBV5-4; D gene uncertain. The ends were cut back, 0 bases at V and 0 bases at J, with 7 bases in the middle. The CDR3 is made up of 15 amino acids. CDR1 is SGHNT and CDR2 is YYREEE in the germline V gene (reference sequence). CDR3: CASSLGSVSNQPQHF. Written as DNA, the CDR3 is TGTGCCAGCAGCTTGGGTTCGGTTAGCAATCAGCCCCAGCATTTT.

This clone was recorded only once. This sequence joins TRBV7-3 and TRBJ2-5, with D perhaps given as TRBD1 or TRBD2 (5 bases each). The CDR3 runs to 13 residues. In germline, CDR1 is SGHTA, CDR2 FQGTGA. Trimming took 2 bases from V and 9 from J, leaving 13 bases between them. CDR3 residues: CASSLGTERPQYF. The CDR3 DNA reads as TGTGCCAGCAGCTTAGGGACCGAGCGGCCCCAGTACTTC.

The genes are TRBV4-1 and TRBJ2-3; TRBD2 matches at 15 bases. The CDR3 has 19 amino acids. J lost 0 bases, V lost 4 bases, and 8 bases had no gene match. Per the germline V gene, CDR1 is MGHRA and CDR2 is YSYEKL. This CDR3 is CASSPGLAGGGLSTDTQYF. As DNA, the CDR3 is TGCGCCAGCAGCCCCGGACTAGCGGGAGGGGGACTCAGCACAGATACGCAGTATTTT.

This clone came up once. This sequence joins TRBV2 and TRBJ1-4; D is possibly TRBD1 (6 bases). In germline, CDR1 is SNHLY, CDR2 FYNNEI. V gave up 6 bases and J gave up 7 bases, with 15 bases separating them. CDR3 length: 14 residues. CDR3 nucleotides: TGTGCCAGCAGCGCGACAGGAGTCCGTGAAAAACTGTTTTTT. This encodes CASSATGVREKLFF.

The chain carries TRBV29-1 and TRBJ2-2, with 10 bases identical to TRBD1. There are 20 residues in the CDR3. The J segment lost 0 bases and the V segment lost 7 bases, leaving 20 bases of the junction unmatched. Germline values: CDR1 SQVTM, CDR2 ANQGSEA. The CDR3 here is CSARQGALGGPNPNTGELFF. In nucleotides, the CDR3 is TGCAGCGCCCGACAGGGGGCCCTGGGAGGGCCCAACCCGAACACCGGGGAGCTGTTTTTT.

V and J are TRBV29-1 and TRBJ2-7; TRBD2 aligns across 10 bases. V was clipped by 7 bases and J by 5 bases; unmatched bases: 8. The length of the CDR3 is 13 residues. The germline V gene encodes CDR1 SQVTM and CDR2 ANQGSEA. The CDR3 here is CSAAAGGPHEQYF. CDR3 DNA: TGCAGCGCCGCAGCGGGAGGGCCCCACGAGCAGTACTTC.

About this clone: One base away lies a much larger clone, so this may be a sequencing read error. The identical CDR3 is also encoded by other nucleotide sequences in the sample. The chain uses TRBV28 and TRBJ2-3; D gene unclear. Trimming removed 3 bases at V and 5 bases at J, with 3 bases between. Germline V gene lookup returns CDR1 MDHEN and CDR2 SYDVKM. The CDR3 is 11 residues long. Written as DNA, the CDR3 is TGTGCCAGCAGTTTGAGAGATACGCAGTATTTT. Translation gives CASSLRDTQYF.

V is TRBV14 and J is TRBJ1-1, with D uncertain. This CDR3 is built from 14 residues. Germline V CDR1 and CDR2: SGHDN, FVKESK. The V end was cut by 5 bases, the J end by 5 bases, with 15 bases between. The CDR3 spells CASSTQSLRTEAFF. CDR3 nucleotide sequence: TGTGCCAGCAGCACCCAATCCCTGAGGACTGAAGCTTTCTTT.

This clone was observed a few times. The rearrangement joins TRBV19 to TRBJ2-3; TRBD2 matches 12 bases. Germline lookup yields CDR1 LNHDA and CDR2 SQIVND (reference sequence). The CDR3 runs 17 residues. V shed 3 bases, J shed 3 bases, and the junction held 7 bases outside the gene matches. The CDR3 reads CASSIGLTSGSTDTQYF. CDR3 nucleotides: TGTGCCAGTAGTATCGGTCTGACTAGCGGGAGTACAGATACGCAGTATTTT.

This CDR3 reads CASSLAFLGVETQYF. CDR3 nucleotides: TGTGCCAGCAGCTTAGCGTTCCTGGGTGTGGAGACCCAGTACTTC. This sequence joins TRBV11-3 and TRBJ2-5; D gene ambiguous. This CDR3 contains 15 residues. Germline-derived CDR1 and CDR2 are SGHNT and YENEEA. V was shortened by 1 base and J by 5 bases, with 14 bases between the two germline ends.

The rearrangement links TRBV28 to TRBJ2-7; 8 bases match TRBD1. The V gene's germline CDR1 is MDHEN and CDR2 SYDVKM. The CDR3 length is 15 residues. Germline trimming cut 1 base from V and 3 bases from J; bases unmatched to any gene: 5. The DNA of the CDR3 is TGTGCCAGCAGTTTATCGGACAGGGCTCGCTACGAGCAGTACTTC. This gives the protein CASSLSDRARYEQYF.

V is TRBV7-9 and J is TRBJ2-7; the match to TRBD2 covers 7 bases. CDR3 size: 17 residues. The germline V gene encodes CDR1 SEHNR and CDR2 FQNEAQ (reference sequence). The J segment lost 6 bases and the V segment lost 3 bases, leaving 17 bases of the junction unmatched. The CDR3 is CASSLSPLRESILEQYF. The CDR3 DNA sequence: TGTGCCAGCAGCTTGAGTCCGCTGCGGGAGTCAATTCTCGAGCAGTACTTC.